The 12 T cell receptor beta chains below all came from one sample that was sequenced in a study of blood T cell repertoires in COVID-19 (dated by TCRdb to 2020 to 2021). Library construction relied on the immunoSEQ multiplex PCR assay. This is the immuneACCESS table as TCRdb keeps it, with only in-frame sequences that have V and J called. A part of the clones is gone; compared with another copy, unresolved V genes explain less than half, and the rest is unexplained. The table for this sample lists about 150,000 clones; about nine tenths of them were counted only once. The ten largest account for under 3% of the sample. Specimen: peripheral blood. These receptors were collected from a man over 45 with active COVID-19.

This chain links TRBV2 with TRBJ1-1; possible D gene TRBD1, 5 bases. The CDR3 has 15 amino acids. Germline V CDR1 and CDR2: SNHLY, FYNNEI. V lost 3 bases and J 2 bases, leaving 13 bases between the germline ends. CDR3 sequence reads: CASSDQGFVNTEAFF. The DNA for the CDR3 is TGTGCCAGCAGTGACCAGGGATTTGTAAACACTGAAGCTTTCTTT.

The chain employs TRBV2 and TRBJ1-1, with 9 bases aligning to TRBD1. Germline trimming cut 7 bases from V and 1 base from J; bases unmatched to any gene: 7. The germline V gene encodes CDR1 SNHLY and CDR2 FYNNEI. The CDR3 runs 15 residues. CDR3 residues: CASIRDRVWNTEAFF. In DNA, the CDR3 is TGTGCCAGCATTAGGGACAGGGTTTGGAACACTGAAGCTTTCTTT.

The rearrangement links TRBV5-1 to TRBJ1-6, with D tentatively TRBD1 (6 bases). The CDR3 spans 15 residues. Trimming shortened V by 0 bases and J by 9 bases, and 13 bases separated the two germline ends. Germline assignment: CDR1 SGHRS and CDR2 YFSETQ. CDR3 region: CASSLATGMSSPLHF. The CDR3 DNA reads TGCGCCAGCAGCTTGGCTACAGGGATGAGTTCACCCCTCCACTTT.

The chain combines TRBV5-1 with TRBJ2-1; TRBD2 matches 11 bases. V shed 3 bases and J 9 bases; nucleotides not matched to a gene: 8. Germline V gives CDR1 SGHRS, CDR2 YFSETQ. The CDR3 sequence is 15 residues long. DNA for the CDR3: TGCGCCAGCAGCTCCCTAGCGGGGGGCCCTCTTGAGCAGTTCTTC. It encodes CASSSLAGGPLEQFF.

The chain carries TRBV5-6 and TRBJ2-7; the D gene is possibly TRBD1 (5 bases). The CDR3 runs to 15 residues. Germline V lookup: CDR1 SGHDT, CDR2 YYEEEE. V gave up 0 bases and J gave up 0 bases, with 10 bases separating them. CDR3 DNA sequence: TGTGCCAGCAGCTTGGACAGGTTCTCCTCCTACGAGCAGTACTTC. Residues: CASSLDRFSSYEQYF.

CDR3 in amino acids: CAWGPGMNQPQHF. CDR3 DNA: TGTGCCTGGGGCCCGGGTATGAATCAGCCCCAGCATTTT. This chain joins TRBV30 and TRBJ1-5; no definite D call. Germline loops: CDR1 GTSNPN, CDR2 SVGIG (reference sequence). The CDR3 runs 13 residues. V shed 5 bases and J shed 4 bases, with 12 bases lying between them.

J is TRBJ1-2 and V is TRBV7-9; 9 nucleotides match TRBD1. The CDR3 has 15 amino acids. The V segment lost 5 bases and the J segment 6 bases; nucleotides outside the gene matches: 10. Germline CDR1 and CDR2: SEHNR and FQNEAQ (reference sequence). This chain's CDR3 is CASSRGGGTGHGYTF. Written as DNA, the CDR3 is TGTGCCAGCAGCCGGGGCGGCGGGACAGGGCATGGCTACACCTTC.

The chain recombines TRBV7-2 with TRBJ2-7; 8 bases are shared with TRBD1. The junction had 10 bases not matched to a gene; V was cut back by 4 bases and J by 2 bases. The CDR3 runs to 16 residues. CDR1 is SGHTA, CDR2 FQGNSA, per germline. Here the CDR3 DNA reads TGTGCCAGCAGCTCATCGGACAGGGTAGGGACCTACGAGCAGTACTTC. Translation gives CASSSSDRVGTYEQYF. Looking up the rest from reference TRBV7-2 and TRBJ2-7 gives the full variable domain: GAGVSQSPSNKVTEKGKDVELRCDPISGHTALYWYRQSLGQGLEFLIYFQGNSAPDKSGLPSDRFSAERTGGSVSTLTIQRTQQEDSAVYLCASSSSDRVGTYEQYFGPGTRLTVT.

This rearrangement joins TRBV5-1 to TRBJ2-7, with 13 bases that match TRBD2. The junction had 5 bases not matched to a gene; V was cut back by 0 bases and J by 2 bases. There are 17 residues in the CDR3. CDR1 SGHRS and CDR2 YFSETQ come from the germline V gene. The CDR3 region has the DNA TGCGCCAGCAGCTTGGGTGCCGGGACTAGCGGGGCCTACGAGCAGTACTTC. It translates to CASSLGAGTSGAYEQYF.

The CDR3 spells CASSLWTTPEDTQYF. CDR3 in DNA: TGTGCCAGCAGCTTGTGGACTACCCCCGAGGATACGCAGTATTTT. The rearrangement uses TRBV5-4 and TRBJ2-3, with D maybe TRBD2 (6 bases). Trimming left V 1 base short and J 6 bases short, with 15 bases between. Germline loops: CDR1 SGHNT, CDR2 YYREEE (reference sequence). The CDR3 has 15 amino acids.

The chain employs TRBV4-2 and TRBJ1-1, with 7 bases lining up with TRBD1. The CDR3 covers 14 residues. Per the germline V gene, CDR1 is LGHNA and CDR2 is YNFKEQ. Trimming cost V 4 bases and J 0 bases; bases outside gene matches: 2. The CDR3 DNA sequence: TGTGCCAGCAGCCCCCAGGGGGTGAACACTGAAGCTTTCTTT. As protein: CASSPQGVNTEAFF.

This chain uses TRBV9 with TRBJ2-1; 7 bases line up with TRBD2. V was pared by 4 bases and J by 8 bases, with 18 bases of the junction left unmatched. CDR1 SGDLS and CDR2 YYNGEE come from the germline V gene. The CDR3 is 17 residues long. CDR3 DNA: TGTGCCAGCAGCAAACGTGCGTTAACGGGGGGAGTAGATGAGCAGTTCTTC. As protein: CASSKRALTGGVDEQFF. The variable domain in full, with the rest retrieved from reference TRBV9 and TRBJ2-1, is DSGVTQTPKHLITATGQRVTLRCSPRSGDLSVYWYQQSLDQGLQFLIQYYNGEERAKGNILERFSAQQFPDLHSELNLSSLELGDSALYFCASSKRALTGGVDEQFFGPGTRLTVL.